This TCR beta chain emerged from a study of naive and memory T cell subsets. General study points: Naive and memory subsets had different power law exponents for TCR abundance. From naive to CM, EM and EMRA, diversity decreased and Gini increased.

Germline V lookup: CDR1 DFQATT, CDR2 SNEGSKA (reference sequence). Trimming pared 0 bases from V and 0 bases from J, leaving 8 bases between. This CDR3 comprises 14 residues. After CD4 positive bead selection, the CD4-negative fraction gave CD8 T cells. The beta constant-region primer was an equimolar mix of two oligonucleotides covering TRBC1 and TRBC2. Four rounds of PCR amplified the ligated cDNA using nested alpha and beta constant-region primers plus SP2. TCRdb reanalysed the UMI-ligation and nested PCR reads using MiXCR and keeps one entry per CDR3 protein. This table has just over 80,000 distinct CDR3 sequences, about 9.9% appearing once. This clonotype showed up many times. The antigen remains unidentified.

The rearrangement joins TRBV20-1 to TRBJ2-5; the D is unclear. This clonotype was sampled from a human donor in good health. Sequencing used naive CD8+ T cells from blood. CDR3 sequence reads: CSARERLNQETQYF. CDR3 bases: TGCAGTGCTAGAGAACGCCTTAACCAAGAGACCCAGTACTTC.